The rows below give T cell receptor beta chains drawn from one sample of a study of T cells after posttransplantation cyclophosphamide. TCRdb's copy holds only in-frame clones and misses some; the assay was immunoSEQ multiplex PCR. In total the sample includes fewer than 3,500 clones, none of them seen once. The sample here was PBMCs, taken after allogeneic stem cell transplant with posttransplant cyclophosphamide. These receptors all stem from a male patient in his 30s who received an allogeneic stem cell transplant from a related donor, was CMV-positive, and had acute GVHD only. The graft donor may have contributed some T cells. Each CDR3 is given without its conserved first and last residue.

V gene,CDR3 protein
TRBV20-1,SARTGYGYT
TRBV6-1,ASSGSPGQVTYGYT
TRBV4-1,ASSPAETGLSYEQY
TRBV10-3,AISESMGGGTDTQY
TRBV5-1,ASSLGLAGRSTDTQY
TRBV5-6,ASSLELGRASGNTIY
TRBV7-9,ASSSDRADEKLF
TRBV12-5,ASGSPGQGARGTQY
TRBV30,AYNPGGSTDTQY
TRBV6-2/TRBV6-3,ASSYSASGESTDTQY
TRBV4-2,ASSQEGIQGAVDEQY
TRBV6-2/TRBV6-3,ASSYLGPGDTQY
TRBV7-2,ASSREGLRGYT
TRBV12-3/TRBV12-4,ASSLGRAVTEAF
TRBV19,ASTNDRGEKLF
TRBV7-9,ASSFFPTASQGIYEQY
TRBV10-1,ASPGGEDYQREQF
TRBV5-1,ASSHPRDMKNTEAF
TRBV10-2,ASGTRGSTDTQY
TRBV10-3,AISEVEDTYGYT
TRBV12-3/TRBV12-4,ASSRTGDPYEQY
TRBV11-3,ASSLGEGQENYGYT
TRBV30,AWDRDRNSPLH
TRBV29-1,SVEDMTSSGELF
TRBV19,ASAKGGNQPQH
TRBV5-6,ASSPGQGAYYGYT
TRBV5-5,ASSLAPGGQQPQH
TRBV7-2,ASSYAQGRGGYT
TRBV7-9,ASSPPISYGNEQF
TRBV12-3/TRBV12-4,ASSFRAEKLF
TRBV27,ATQGDYNSPLH
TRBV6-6,ASSIAGGTNTGELF
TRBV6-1,ASSRGGQGAYEQY
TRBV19,ASSSDIPYGYT
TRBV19,ASSVGGLVGTEAF
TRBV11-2,ASSLTRGEAF
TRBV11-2,ASSLARQHSYEQY
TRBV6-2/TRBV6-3,ASSPDSPSGNTIY
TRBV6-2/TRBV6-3,ASSYTRDYEQY
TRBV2,ASSVRQGGYGYT
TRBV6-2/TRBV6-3,ASSTTGGREAF
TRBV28,ASSLAGAGNTEAF
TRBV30,AWSRGQGGYT
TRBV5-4,ASSLSLGGGTEAF
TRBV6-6,ASSPPGQGFYGYT
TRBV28,ASSFTGILSYGYT
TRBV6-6,ASSLEGNTIY
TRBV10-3,AISARGGGKGVTSGGNEQF